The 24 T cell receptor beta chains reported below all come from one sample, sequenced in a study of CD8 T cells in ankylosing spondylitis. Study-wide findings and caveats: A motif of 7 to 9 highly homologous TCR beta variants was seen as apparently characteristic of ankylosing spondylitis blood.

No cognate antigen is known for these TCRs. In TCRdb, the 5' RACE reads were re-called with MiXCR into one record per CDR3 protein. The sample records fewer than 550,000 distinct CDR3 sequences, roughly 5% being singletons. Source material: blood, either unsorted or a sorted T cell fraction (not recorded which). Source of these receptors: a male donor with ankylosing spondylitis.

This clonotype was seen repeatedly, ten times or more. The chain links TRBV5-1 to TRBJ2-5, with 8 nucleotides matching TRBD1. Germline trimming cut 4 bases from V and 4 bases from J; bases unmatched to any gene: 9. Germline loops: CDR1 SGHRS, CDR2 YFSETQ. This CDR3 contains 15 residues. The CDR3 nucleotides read TGCGCCAGCAGCGGAACAGGGGGGATCGGAGAGACCCAGTACTTC. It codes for CASSGTGGIGETQYF.

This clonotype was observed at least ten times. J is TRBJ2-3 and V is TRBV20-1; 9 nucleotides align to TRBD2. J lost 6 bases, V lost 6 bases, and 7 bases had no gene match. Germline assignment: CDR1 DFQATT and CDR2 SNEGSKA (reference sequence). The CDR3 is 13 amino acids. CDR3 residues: CSAAGGLGDTQYF. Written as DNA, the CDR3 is TGCAGTGCCGCGGGAGGGTTGGGGGATACGCAGTATTTT.

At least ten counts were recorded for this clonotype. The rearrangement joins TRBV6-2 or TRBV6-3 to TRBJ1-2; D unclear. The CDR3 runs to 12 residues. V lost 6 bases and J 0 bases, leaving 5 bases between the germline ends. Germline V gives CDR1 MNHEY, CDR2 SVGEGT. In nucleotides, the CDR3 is TGTGCCAGCAGCCCGGCTAACTATGGCTACACCTTC. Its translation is CASSPANYGYTF.

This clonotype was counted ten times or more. In DNA, the CDR3 is TGCGCCAGCAGCCAAGAGGGACTAGCGGTGGGAGATACGCAGTATTTT. Its translation is CASSQEGLAVGDTQYF. The chain is built from TRBV4-1 and TRBJ2-3, with 11 bases fitting TRBD2. The CDR3 consists of 16 residues. Germline V gene sequence: CDR1 MGHRA, CDR2 YSYEKL. V lost 0 bases to trimming and J lost 5 bases; unmatched junction nucleotides: 4.

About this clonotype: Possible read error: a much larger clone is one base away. CDR3 in amino acids: CSVNPYGGGYGYNF. The CDR3 DNA follows: TGCAGCGTCAACCCGTACGGGGGCGGATATGGCTACAACTTC. The chain uses TRBV29-1 and TRBJ1-2, with a possible D match to TRBD1 (6 bases). This CDR3 is 14 amino acids long. Germline CDR1 is SQVTM and CDR2 is ANQGSEA. The entire variable domain, with the rest obtained from reference TRBV29-1 and TRBJ1-2, is as follows: SAVISQKPSRDICQRGTSLTIQCQVDSQVTMMFWYRQQPGQSLTLIATANQGSEATYESGFVIDKFPISRPNLTFSTLTVSNMSPEDSSIYLCSVNPYGGGYGYNFGSGTRLTVV.

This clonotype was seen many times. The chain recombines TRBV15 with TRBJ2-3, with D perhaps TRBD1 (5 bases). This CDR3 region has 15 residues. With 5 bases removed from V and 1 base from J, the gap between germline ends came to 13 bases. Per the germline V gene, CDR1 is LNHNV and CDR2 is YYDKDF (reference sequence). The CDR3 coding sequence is TGTGCCACCAGCCCAAAGGGGCGCGGCACAGATACGCAGTATTTT. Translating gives CATSPKGRGTDTQYF.

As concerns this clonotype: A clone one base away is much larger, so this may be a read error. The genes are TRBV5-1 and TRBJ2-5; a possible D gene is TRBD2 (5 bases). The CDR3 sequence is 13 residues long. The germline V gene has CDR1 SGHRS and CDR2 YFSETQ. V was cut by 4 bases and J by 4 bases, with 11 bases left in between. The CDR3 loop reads CASSGRTPETQYF. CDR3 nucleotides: TGCGCCAGCAGCGGCCGGACTCCAGAGACCCAGTACTTC.

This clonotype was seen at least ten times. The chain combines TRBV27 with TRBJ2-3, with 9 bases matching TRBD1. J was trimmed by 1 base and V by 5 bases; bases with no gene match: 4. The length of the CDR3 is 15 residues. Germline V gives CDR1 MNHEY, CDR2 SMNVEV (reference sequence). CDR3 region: CASSRGQGGTDTQYF. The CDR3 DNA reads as TGTGCCAGCAGTAGGGGACAGGGAGGCACAGATACGCAGTATTTT.

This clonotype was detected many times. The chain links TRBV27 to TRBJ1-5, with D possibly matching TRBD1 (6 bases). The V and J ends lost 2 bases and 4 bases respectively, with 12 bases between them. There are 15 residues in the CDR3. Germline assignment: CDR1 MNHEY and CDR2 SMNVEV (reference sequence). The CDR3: CASSLNGGANQPQHF. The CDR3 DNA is TGTGCCAGCAGTTTAAATGGGGGCGCGAATCAGCCCCAGCATTTT.

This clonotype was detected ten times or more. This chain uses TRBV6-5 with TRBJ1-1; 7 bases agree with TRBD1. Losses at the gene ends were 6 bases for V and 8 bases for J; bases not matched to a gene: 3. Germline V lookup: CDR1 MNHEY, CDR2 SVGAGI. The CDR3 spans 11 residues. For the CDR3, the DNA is TGTGCCAGCAGGAACAGGGGCGAAGCTTTCTTT. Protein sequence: CASRNRGEAFF.

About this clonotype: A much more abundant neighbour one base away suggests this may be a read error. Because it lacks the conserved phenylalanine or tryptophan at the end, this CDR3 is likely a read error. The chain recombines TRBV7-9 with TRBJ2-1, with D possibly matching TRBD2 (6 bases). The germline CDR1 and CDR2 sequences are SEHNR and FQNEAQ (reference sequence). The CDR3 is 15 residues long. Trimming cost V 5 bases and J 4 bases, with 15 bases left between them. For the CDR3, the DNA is TGTGCCAGCAGCGTTCGATGGGGAGGTTACAATGAGCAGTTCCTC. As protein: CASSVRWGGYNEQFL.

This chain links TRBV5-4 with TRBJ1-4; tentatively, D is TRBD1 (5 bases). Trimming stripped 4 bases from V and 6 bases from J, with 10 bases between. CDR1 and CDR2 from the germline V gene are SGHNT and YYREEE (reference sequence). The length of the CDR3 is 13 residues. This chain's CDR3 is CASSRGADEKLFF. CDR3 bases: TGTGCCAGCAGCCGTGGGGCGGATGAAAAACTGTTTTTT. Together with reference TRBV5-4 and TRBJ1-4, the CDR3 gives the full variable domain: ETGVTQSPTHLIKTRGQQVTLRCSSQSGHNTVSWYQQALGQGPQFIFQYYREEENGRGNFPPRFSGLQFPNYSSELNVNALELDDSALYLCASSRGADEKLFFGSGTQLSVL.

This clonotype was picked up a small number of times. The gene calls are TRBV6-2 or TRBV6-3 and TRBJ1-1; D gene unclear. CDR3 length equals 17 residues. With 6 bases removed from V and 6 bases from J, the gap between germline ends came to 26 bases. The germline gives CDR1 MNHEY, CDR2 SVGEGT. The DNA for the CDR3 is TGTGCCAGCAGCAACTTCCGAGACCTACGGAACGTGGCTGAAGCTTTCTTT. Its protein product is CASSNFRDLRNVAEAFF.

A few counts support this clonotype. The CDR3 nucleotides are TGTGCCAGCACCCAGACAGGGGGCGGTGAGCAGTTCTTC. It specifies CASTQTGGGEQFF. The chain combines TRBV6-6 with TRBJ2-1; 10 bases are shared with TRBD1. Germline loops: CDR1 MNHNY, CDR2 SVGAGI (reference sequence). After removal of 7 bases from V and 9 bases from J, the junction contained 6 bases not matched to a gene. The CDR3 spans 13 residues.

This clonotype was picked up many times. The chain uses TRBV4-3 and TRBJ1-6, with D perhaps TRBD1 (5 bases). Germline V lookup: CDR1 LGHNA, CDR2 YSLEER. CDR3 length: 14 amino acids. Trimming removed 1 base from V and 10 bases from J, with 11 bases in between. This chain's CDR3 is CASSQGTRGSPLHF. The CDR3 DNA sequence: TGCGCCAGCAGCCAAGGGACAAGAGGATCACCCCTCCACTTT.

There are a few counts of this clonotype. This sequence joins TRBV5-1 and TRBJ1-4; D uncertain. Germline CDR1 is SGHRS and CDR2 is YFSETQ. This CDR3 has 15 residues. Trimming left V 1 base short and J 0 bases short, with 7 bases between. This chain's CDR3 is CASSLYSATNEKLFF. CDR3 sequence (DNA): TGCGCCAGCAGCTTGTACAGCGCAACTAATGAAAAACTGTTTTTT. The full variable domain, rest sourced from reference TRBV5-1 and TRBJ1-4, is KAGVTQTPRYLIKTRGQQVTLSCSPISGHRSVSWYQQTPGQGLQFLFEYFSETQRNKGNFPGRFSGRQFSNSRSEMNVSTLELGDSALYLCASSLYSATNEKLFFGSGTQLSVL.

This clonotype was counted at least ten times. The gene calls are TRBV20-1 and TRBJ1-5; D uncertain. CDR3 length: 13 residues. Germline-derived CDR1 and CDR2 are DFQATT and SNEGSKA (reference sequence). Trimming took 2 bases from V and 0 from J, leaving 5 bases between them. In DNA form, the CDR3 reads TGCAGTGCTAGACCGAGTAGCAATCAGCCCCAGCATTTT. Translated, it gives CSARPSSNQPQHF.

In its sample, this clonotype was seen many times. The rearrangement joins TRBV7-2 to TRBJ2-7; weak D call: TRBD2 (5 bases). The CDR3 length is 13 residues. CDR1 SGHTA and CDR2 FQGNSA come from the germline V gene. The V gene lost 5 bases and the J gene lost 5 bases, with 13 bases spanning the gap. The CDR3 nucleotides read TGTGCCAGCAGCCTCCGGGTGCGGGACGAGCAGTACTTC. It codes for CASSLRVRDEQYF.

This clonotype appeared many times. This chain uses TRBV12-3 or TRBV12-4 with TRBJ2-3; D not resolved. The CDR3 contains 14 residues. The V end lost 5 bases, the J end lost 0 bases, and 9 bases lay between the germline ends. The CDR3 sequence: CASSKITSTDTQYF. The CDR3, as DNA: TGTGCCAGCAGTAAAATAACTAGCACAGATACGCAGTATTTT.

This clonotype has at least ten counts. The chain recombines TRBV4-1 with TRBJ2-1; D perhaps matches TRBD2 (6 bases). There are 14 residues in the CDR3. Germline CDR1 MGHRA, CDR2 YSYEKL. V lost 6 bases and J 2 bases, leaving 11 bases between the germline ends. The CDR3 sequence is CASRGLLTYNEQFF. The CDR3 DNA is TGCGCCAGCAGGGGACTCTTAACCTACAATGAGCAGTTCTTC.

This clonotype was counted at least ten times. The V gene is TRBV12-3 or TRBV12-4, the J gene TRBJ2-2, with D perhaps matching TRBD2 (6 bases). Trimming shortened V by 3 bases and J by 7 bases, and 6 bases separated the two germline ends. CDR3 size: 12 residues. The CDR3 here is CASSLGGGELFF. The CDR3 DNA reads TGTGCCAGCAGTTTGGGGGGCGGGGAGCTGTTTTTT.

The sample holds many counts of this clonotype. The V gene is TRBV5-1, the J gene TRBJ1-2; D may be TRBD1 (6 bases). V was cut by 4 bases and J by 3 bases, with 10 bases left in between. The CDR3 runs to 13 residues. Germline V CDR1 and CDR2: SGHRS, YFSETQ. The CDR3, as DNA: TGCGCCAGCAGCCCGGACAGCTACTATGGCTACACCTTC. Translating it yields CASSPDSYYGYTF.

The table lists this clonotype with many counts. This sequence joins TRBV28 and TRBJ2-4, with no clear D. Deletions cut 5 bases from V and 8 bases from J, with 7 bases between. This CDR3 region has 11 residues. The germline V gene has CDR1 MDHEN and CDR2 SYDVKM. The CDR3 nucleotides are TGTGCCAGCAGTCTCGATGACATTCAGTACTTC. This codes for CASSLDDIQYF.

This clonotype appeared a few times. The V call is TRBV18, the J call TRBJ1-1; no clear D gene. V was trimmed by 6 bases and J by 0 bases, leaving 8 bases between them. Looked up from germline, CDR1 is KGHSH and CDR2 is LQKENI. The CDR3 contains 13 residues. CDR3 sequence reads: CASSVRMNTEAFF. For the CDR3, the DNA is TGTGCCAGCTCCGTCCGCATGAACACTGAAGCTTTCTTT.